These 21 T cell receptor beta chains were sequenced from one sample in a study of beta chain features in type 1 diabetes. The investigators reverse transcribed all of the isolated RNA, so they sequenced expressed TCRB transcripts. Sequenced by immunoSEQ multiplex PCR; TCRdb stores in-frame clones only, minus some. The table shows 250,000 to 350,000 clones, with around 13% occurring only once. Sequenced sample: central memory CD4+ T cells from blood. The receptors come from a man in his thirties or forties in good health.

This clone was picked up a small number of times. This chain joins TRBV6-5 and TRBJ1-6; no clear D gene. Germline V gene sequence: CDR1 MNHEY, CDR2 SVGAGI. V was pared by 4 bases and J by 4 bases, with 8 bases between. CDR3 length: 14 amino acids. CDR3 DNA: TGTGCCAGCAGTTTGTCGGGGTATAATTCACCCCTCCACTTT. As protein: CASSLSGYNSPLHF.

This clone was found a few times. The CDR3 coding sequence is TGTGCCAGCAGCCCCAGGGAGGTAACTAGCACAGATACGCAGTATTTT. Encoded protein: CASSPREVTSTDTQYF. The chain combines TRBV7-2 with TRBJ2-3; tentatively, D is TRBD2 (6 bases). Between the trimmed V and J ends, which lost 5 bases and 0 bases, there was a span of 15 bases. From germline, CDR1 is SGHTA and CDR2 FQGNSA. The length of the CDR3 is 16 residues. The full variable domain, in which reference TRBV7-2 and TRBJ2-3 provide the parts outside the CDR3, is GAGVSQSPSNKVTEKGKDVELRCDPISGHTALYWYRQSLGQGLEFLIYFQGNSAPDKSGLPSDRFSAERTGGSVSTLTIQRTQQEDSAVYLCASSPREVTSTDTQYFGPGTRLTVL.

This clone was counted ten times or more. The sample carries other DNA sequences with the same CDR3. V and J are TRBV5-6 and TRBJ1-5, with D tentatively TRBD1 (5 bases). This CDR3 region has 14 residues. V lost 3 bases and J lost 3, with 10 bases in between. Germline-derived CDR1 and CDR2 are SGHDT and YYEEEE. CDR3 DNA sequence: TGTGCCAGCAGCTCGGGACTGTCCAATCAGCCCCAGCATTTT. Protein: CASSSGLSNQPQHF.

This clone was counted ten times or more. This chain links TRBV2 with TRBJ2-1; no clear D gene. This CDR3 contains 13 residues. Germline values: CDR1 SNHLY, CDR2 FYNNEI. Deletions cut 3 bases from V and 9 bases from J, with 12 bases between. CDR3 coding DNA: TGTGCCAGCAGTGACCCTTGGAAAAGTGAGCAGTTCTTC. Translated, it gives CASSDPWKSEQFF.

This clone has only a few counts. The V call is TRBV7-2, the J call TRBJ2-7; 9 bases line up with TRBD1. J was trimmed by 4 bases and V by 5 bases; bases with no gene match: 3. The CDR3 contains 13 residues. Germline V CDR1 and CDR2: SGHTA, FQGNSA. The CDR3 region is CASSPGQGYEQYV. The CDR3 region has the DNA TGTGCCAGCAGCCCGGGACAGGGTTACGAGCAGTACGTC.

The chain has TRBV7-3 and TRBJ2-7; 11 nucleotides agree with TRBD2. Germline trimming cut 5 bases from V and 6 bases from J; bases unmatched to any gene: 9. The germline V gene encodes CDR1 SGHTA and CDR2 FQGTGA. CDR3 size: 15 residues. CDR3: CASSLIGLAGGEQYV. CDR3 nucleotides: TGTGCCAGCAGCCTAATTGGGCTAGCGGGAGGCGAGCAGTACGTC.

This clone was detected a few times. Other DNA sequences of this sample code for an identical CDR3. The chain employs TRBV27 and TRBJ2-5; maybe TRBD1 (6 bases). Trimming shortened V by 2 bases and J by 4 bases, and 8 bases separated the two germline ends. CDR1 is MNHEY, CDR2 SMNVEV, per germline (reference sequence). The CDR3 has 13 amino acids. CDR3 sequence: CASSLGRGETQYF. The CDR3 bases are TGTGCCAGCAGTTTAGGCAGGGGAGAGACCCAGTACTTC.

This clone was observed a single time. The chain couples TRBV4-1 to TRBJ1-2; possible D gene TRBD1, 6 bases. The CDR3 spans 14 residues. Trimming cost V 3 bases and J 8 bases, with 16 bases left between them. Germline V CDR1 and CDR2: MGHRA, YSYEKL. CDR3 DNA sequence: TGCGCCAGCAGCCATTATCTCAACAGGGAGGGCTACACCTTC. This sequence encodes CASSHYLNREGYTF.

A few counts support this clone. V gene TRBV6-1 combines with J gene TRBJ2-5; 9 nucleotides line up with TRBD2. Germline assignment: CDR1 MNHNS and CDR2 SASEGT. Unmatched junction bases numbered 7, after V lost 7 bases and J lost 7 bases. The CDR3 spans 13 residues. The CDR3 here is CASIEAGGRTQYF. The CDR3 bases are TGTGCCAGCATCGAGGCGGGGGGGCGGACCCAGTACTTC.

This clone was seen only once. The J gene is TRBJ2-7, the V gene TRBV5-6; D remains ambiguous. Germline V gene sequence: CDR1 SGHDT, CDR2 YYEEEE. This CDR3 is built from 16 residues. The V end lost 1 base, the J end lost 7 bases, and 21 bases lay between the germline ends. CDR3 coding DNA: TGTGCCAGCAGCTTGAATCCGCGGCGCTCGTCGTGGGAGCAGTACTTC. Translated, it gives CASSLNPRRSSWEQYF.

CDR3 protein: CASSHTLSFSGDRDIHEQYV. In DNA, the CDR3 is TGTGCCAGCAGCCATACCCTTAGCTTCTCTGGCGACCGGGACATCCACGAGCAGTACGTC. The chain links TRBV9 to TRBJ2-7; perhaps TRBD1 as D (6 bases). The CDR3 contains 20 residues. V shed 4 bases and J shed 5 bases, with 34 bases lying between them. Germline V lookup: CDR1 SGDLS, CDR2 YYNGEE.

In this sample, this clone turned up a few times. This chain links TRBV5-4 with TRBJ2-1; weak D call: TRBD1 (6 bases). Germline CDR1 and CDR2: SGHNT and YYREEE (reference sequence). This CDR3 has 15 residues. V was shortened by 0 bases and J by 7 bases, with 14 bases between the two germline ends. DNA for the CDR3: TGTGCCAGCAGCTTGGGCAGGGGCCTGAAAAATGAGCAGTTCTTC. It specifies CASSLGRGLKNEQFF.

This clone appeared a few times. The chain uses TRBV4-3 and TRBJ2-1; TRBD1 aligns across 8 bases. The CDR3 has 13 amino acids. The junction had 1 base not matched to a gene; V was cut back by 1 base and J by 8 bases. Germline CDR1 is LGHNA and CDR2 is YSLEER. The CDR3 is CASSQGTGYEQFF. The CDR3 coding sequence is TGCGCCAGCAGCCAAGGGACAGGGTATGAGCAGTTCTTC.

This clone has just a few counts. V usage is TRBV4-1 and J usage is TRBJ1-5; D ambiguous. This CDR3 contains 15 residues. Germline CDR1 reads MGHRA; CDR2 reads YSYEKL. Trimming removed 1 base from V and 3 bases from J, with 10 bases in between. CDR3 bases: TGCGCCAGCAGCCAAGGGGTCAGTTTCAATCAGCCCCAGCATTTT. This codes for CASSQGVSFNQPQHF.

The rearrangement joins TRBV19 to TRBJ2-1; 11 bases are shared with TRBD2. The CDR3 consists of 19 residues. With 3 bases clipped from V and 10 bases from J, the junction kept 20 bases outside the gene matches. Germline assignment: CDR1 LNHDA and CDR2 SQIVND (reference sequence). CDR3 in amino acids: CASSMTSGISHPILGEQFF. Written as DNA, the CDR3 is TGTGCCAGTAGTATGACTAGCGGGATCTCCCATCCAATCTTAGGGGAGCAGTTCTTC.

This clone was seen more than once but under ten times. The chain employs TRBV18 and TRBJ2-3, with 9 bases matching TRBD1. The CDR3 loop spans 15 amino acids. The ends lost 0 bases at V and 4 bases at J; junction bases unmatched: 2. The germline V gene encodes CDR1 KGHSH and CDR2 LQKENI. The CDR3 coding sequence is TGTGCCAGCTCACCACCGGGACAGGGTCCAGATACGCAGTATTTT. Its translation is CASSPPGQGPDTQYF.

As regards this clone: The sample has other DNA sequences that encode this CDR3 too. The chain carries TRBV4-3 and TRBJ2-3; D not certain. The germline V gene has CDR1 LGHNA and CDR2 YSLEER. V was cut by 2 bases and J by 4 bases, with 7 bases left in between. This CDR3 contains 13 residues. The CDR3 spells CASSQRLADTQYF. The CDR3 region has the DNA TGCGCCAGCAGCCAACGTCTAGCAGATACGCAGTATTTT.

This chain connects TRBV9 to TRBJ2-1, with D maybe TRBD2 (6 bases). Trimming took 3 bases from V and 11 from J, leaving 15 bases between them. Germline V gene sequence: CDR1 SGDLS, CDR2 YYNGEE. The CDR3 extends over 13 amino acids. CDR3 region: CASSGGTSGQQFF. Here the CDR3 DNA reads TGTGCCAGCAGCGGGGGGACTTCAGGTCAGCAGTTCTTC.

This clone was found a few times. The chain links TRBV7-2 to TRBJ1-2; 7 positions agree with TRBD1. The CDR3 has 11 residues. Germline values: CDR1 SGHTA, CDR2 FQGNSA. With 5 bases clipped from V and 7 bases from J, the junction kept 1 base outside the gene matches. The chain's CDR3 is CASSTGVGYTF. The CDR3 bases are TGTGCCAGCAGCACAGGGGTTGGCTACACCTTC.

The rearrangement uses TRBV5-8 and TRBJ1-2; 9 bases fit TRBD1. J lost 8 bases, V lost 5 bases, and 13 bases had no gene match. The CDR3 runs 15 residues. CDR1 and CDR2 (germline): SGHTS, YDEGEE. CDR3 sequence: CASRSRNSGQGGYTF. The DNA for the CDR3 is TGTGCCAGCAGGAGTCGTAATTCCGGACAGGGGGGCTACACCTTC.

CDR3 sequence (DNA): TGTGCCAGCAGCTTAGACTACAGGGGACGGTACAATGAGCAGTTCTTC. As protein: CASSLDYRGRYNEQFF. The genes are TRBV7-2 and TRBJ2-1; TRBD1 aligns across 7 bases. The length of the CDR3 is 16 residues. The V gene end was trimmed by 1 base and the J gene end by 4 bases; junction bases not matched to a gene: 7. Germline-derived CDR1 and CDR2 are SGHTA and FQGNSA.